The 32 T cell receptor beta chains listed next were all sequenced from one sample in a study of T-cell reconstitution after alpha-beta-depleted transplantation in children. Using unique molecular identifiers, the investigators prepared the TCRbeta library. TCRdb reprocessed the PCR reads via MiXCR and lists one record per CDR3 protein. The profile covers roughly 350,000 distinct CDR3 sequences, with roughly 16% appearing a single time and just over 40% taken by the ten largest. The sample was PBMCs, mostly from graft donor cells, taken 360 days after TCRalphabeta/CD19-depleted stem cell transplant. Receptors originate from a male patient between 2 and 10 years old who had a stem cell transplant for acute lymphoblastic leukemia, so the T cells may come from the graft donor.

The chain combines TRBV5-1 with TRBJ2-3, with D perhaps TRBD1 or TRBD2 (5 bases each). Germline loops: CDR1 SGHRS, CDR2 YFSETQ. V was clipped by 2 bases and J by 2 bases, with 9 bases between them. The length of the CDR3 is 14 residues. The CDR3, as DNA: TGCGCCAGCAGCTTCGGGACCCACACAGATACGCAGTATTTT. Its translation: CASSFGTHTDTQYF.

The sample holds many counts of this clonotype. The J gene is TRBJ2-1, the V gene TRBV12-3 or TRBV12-4; D unclear. V was pared by 2 bases and J by 0 bases, with 11 bases between. The CDR3 is 16 residues long. CDR3 loop: CASSLRRTSSYNEQFF. Here the CDR3 DNA reads TGTGCCAGCAGTTTACGACGGACGAGCTCCTACAATGAGCAGTTCTTC.

Remarks on this clonotype: This clone may be a read error of a much larger clone one base away. This chain joins TRBV5-1 and TRBJ2-1; D might be TRBD2 (6 bases). Germline V gene sequence: CDR1 SGHRS, CDR2 YFSETQ. CDR3 length equals 15 residues. V was clipped by 1 base and J by 4 bases, with 12 bases between them. The CDR3 DNA reads TGCGCCAGCAGCTTGTGGCCGGGAGTGTACAATGAGCAGTTCTTC. This encodes CASSLWPGVYNEQFF.

This clonotype was counted a few times. The V gene is TRBV4-2, the J gene TRBJ2-2, with 10 bases fitting TRBD2. Per germline, CDR1 LGHNA and CDR2 YNFKEQ. This CDR3 spans 19 amino acids. V shed 0 bases and J 4 bases; nucleotides not matched to a gene: 11. This CDR3 reads CASSQDPLAGVWVTGELFF. The CDR3 DNA is TGTGCCAGCAGCCAAGATCCGCTAGCGGGAGTGTGGGTCACCGGGGAGCTGTTTTTT.

The chain recombines TRBV7-6 with TRBJ2-1; D is undetermined. The V gene's germline CDR1 is SGHVS and CDR2 FNYEAQ. Trimming cost V 3 bases and J 12 bases, with 12 bases left between them. The CDR3 covers 12 residues. The CDR3 region has the DNA TGTGCCAGCAGCTTGGTCCGAAGCGCGCAGTTCTTC. Amino acids: CASSLVRSAQFF.

This clonotype was counted a single time. The chain is built from TRBV3-1 and TRBJ2-1, with 8 bases fitting TRBD2. Germline V gene sequence: CDR1 LGHDT, CDR2 YNNKEL (reference sequence). This CDR3 comprises 19 residues. After removal of 0 bases from V and 0 bases from J, the junction contained 10 bases not matched to a gene. The CDR3 region is CASSQDPSGSVSSYNEQFF. For the CDR3, the DNA is TGTGCCAGCAGCCAAGATCCGAGCGGGAGTGTGAGCTCCTACAATGAGCAGTTCTTC.

This clonotype was recorded many times. The chain carries TRBV7-2 and TRBJ2-1, with no clear D. Germline V gene lookup returns CDR1 SGHTA and CDR2 FQGNSA. This CDR3 has 15 amino acids. With 0 bases removed from V and 9 bases from J, the gap between germline ends came to 15 bases. The chain's CDR3 is CASSLAGVSLGEQFF. Here the CDR3 DNA reads TGTGCCAGCAGCTTAGCTGGGGTCAGTCTGGGTGAGCAGTTCTTC.

This clonotype came up many times. The chain recombines TRBV5-1 with TRBJ2-1, with 10 nucleotides matching TRBD2. V lost 4 bases and J lost 8; bases outside the gene matches: 9. Per germline, CDR1 SGHRS and CDR2 YFSETQ. The CDR3 has 15 residues. CDR3 nucleotide sequence: TGCGCCAGCAGCCCTCTAGCGGGAGTTAGGTATGAGCAGTTCTTC. Residues: CASSPLAGVRYEQFF.

This clonotype has more than one count but fewer than ten. This chain joins TRBV4-3 and TRBJ2-2; D gene unclear. The CDR3 is made up of 15 amino acids. Germline loops: CDR1 LGHNA, CDR2 YSLEER. Trimming removed 0 bases at V and 3 bases at J, with 8 bases between. The CDR3 is CASSQELTDTGELFF. DNA for the CDR3: TGCGCCAGCAGCCAAGAACTGACGGACACCGGGGAGCTGTTTTTT.

This clonotype was seen repeatedly, ten times or more. The chain uses TRBV7-3 and TRBJ2-2; TRBD1 might be the D (6 bases). Looked up from germline, CDR1 is SGHTA and CDR2 is FQGTGA. This CDR3 spans 16 amino acids. The V and J ends lost 1 base and 3 bases respectively, with 12 bases between them. CDR3 sequence reads: CASSLNPGQYTGELFF. DNA for the CDR3: TGTGCCAGCAGCTTAAATCCCGGACAGTACACCGGGGAGCTGTTTTTT.

This clonotype was counted between two and nine times. The V gene is TRBV6-5, the J gene TRBJ2-3; the match to TRBD1 covers 7 bases. Germline assignment: CDR1 MNHEY and CDR2 SVGAGI. The V segment lost 0 bases and the J segment 4 bases; nucleotides outside the gene matches: 13. The CDR3 runs to 18 residues. CDR3 nucleotide sequence: TGTGCCAGCAGTTACTCGCCTCACAGGGGCAGATCCGCAGATACGCAGTATTTT. This translates into CASSYSPHRGRSADTQYF.

This chain uses TRBV4-1 with TRBJ2-4; 8 nucleotides align to TRBD2. CDR3 length: 17 amino acids. V gave up 2 bases and J gave up 0 bases; unmatched junction bases: 6. The germline gives CDR1 MGHRA, CDR2 YSYEKL. This CDR3 is CASSQPTSGLAKNIQYF. The CDR3, as DNA: TGCGCCAGCAGCCAACCCACTAGCGGACTAGCCAAAAACATTCAGTACTTC.

In its sample, this clonotype was seen many times. Germline and junction disagree at one end, which may indicate a read error. This sequence joins TRBV7-2 and TRBJ2-3; TRBD2 agrees at 11 bases. Germline-derived CDR1 and CDR2 are SGHTA and FQGNSA. The CDR3 extends over 16 amino acids. The CDR3 coding sequence is TGTGCCAGCAGTTTAGGGGGACTAGCGGGCACAGATACGCAGTATTTT. This sequence encodes CASSLGGLAGTDTQYF.

This clonotype was recorded a few times. The V and J genes are TRBV4-2 and TRBJ1-6; a possible D gene is TRBD1 (5 bases). The CDR3 spans 15 residues. CDR1 and CDR2 (germline): LGHNA, YNFKEQ. Trimming took off 0 bases at V and 14 bases at J, with 17 bases between the two ends. The CDR3 reads CASSQDLGGAVTLHF. For the CDR3, the DNA is TGTGCCAGCAGCCAAGATCTCGGCGGGGCTGTGACCCTCCACTTT.

Worth noting for this clonotype: One junction end does not reproduce the germline sequence, and a read error may be involved. The chain employs TRBV4-2 and TRBJ2-1; D possibly corresponds to TRBD2 (5 bases). The CDR3 runs to 15 residues. The germline V gene has CDR1 LGHNA and CDR2 YNFKEQ. CDR3 residues: CASSQQAVLRSEEFF. The CDR3 nucleotides are TGTGCCAGCAGCCAACAAGCGGTCCTTAGGAGTGAGGAGTTCTTC.

This clonotype was counted between two and nine times. V and J are TRBV7-2 and TRBJ1-3, with D possibly matching TRBD1 (5 bases). The CDR3 sequence is 16 residues long. V dropped 1 base and J dropped 0 bases, with 10 bases sitting between them. Germline assignment: CDR1 SGHTA and CDR2 FQGNSA. In DNA form, the CDR3 reads TGTGCCAGCAGCTTAGGGACACTAACCTCTGGAAACACCATATATTTT. Protein sequence: CASSLGTLTSGNTIYF.

The chain uses TRBV4-2 and TRBJ2-7, with 8 bases lining up with TRBD1. Unmatched junction bases numbered 7, after V lost 0 bases and J lost 0 bases. This CDR3 region has 17 residues. Per germline, CDR1 LGHNA and CDR2 YNFKEQ. Here the CDR3 reads CASSQETPGGDSYEQYF. CDR3 nucleotide sequence: TGTGCCAGCAGCCAAGAGACCCCAGGGGGCGACTCCTACGAGCAGTACTTC.

CDR3 in amino acids: CAWSDPFERVGQFF. CDR3 coding DNA: TGTGCCTGGAGTGATCCCTTCGAGCGGGTCGGGCAGTTCTTC. V is TRBV30 and J is TRBJ2-1, with a possible D match to TRBD2 (6 bases). With 1 base removed from V and 12 bases from J, the gap between germline ends came to 19 bases. Germline CDR1 and CDR2: GTSNPN and SVGIG (reference sequence). CDR3 length: 14 amino acids.

The sample holds many counts of this clonotype. The genes are TRBV14 and TRBJ2-1; 7 bases align to TRBD2. Per the germline V gene, CDR1 is SGHDN and CDR2 is FVKESK. The CDR3 is made up of 16 amino acids. V dropped 0 bases and J dropped 1; count of bases not matched to a gene: 3. The CDR3 loop is CASSQEAGESYNEQFF. As DNA, the CDR3 is TGTGCCAGCAGCCAAGAGGCGGGAGAATCCTACAATGAGCAGTTCTTC.

This clonotype was observed a handful of times. J is TRBJ1-5 and V is TRBV20-1; 7 positions match TRBD1. After removal of 2 bases from V and 5 bases from J, the junction contained 12 bases not matched to a gene. CDR1 is DFQATT and CDR2 is SNEGSKA in the germline V gene (reference sequence). This CDR3 comprises 16 residues. The chain's CDR3 is CSARNQNRGGYQPQHF. CDR3 nucleotides: TGCAGTGCTAGAAACCAGAACAGGGGCGGCTATCAGCCCCAGCATTTT.

The rearrangement uses TRBV29-1 and TRBJ2-5, with D possibly being TRBD1 (6 bases). V was shortened by 2 bases and J by 2 bases, with 21 bases between the two germline ends. Germline V gene lookup returns CDR1 SQVTM and CDR2 ANQGSEA. This CDR3 is 17 amino acids long. The CDR3 nucleotides are TGCAGCGTTGAAAGCCCCCCTCCAACAACAGGGCAAGAGACCCAGTACTTC. It codes for CSVESPPPTTGQETQYF.

This clonotype was picked up a small number of times. This chain connects TRBV14 to TRBJ2-5, with a weak D call TRBD2 (6 bases). Germline loops: CDR1 SGHDN, CDR2 FVKESK. Deletions cut 0 bases from V and 7 bases from J, with 15 bases between. This CDR3 is 15 amino acids long. CDR3 amino acids: CASSQDPLASGTQYF. The CDR3 nucleotides are TGTGCCAGCAGCCAAGATCCCCTAGCGTCGGGGACCCAGTACTTC.

The table lists this clonotype with a few counts. The chain recombines TRBV12-3 or TRBV12-4 with TRBJ2-1; D might be TRBD2 (6 bases). V was clipped by 4 bases and J by 0 bases, with 13 bases between them. The CDR3 length is 16 residues. The chain's CDR3 is CASSSTSRHSYNEQFF. In nucleotides, the CDR3 is TGTGCCAGCAGTTCTACTAGCCGCCACTCCTACAATGAGCAGTTCTTC.

This clonotype was detected only a few times. This chain connects TRBV6-5 to TRBJ1-2; D ambiguous. Trimming shortened V by 0 bases and J by 0 bases, and 8 bases separated the two germline ends. CDR3 length: 15 amino acids. Germline V lookup: CDR1 MNHEY, CDR2 SVGAGI. Written as DNA, the CDR3 is TGTGCCAGCAGTTACTCGATTGGGGCTAACTATGGCTACACCTTC. It yields the protein CASSYSIGANYGYTF.

This clonotype was recorded a few times. CDR3 in amino acids: CASSQDLAGGVRNEQFF. CDR3 nucleotides: TGCGCCAGCAGCCAAGATCTAGCGGGAGGAGTGAGAAATGAGCAGTTCTTC. The V and J genes are TRBV4-1 and TRBJ2-1; 11 bases agree with TRBD2. V lost 0 bases, J lost 7 bases, and 8 bases stayed unmatched. Germline CDR1 is MGHRA and CDR2 is YSYEKL. CDR3 length: 17 residues.

V and J are TRBV20-1 and TRBJ2-5; TRBD1 agrees at 8 bases. Germline V gene lookup returns CDR1 DFQATT and CDR2 SNEGSKA (reference sequence). J lost 5 bases, V lost 2 bases, and 19 bases had no gene match. The CDR3 length is 18 residues. For the CDR3, the DNA is TGCAGTGCTAGACCAACTCAGGGGGCGGGATCGACGCGGGAGACCCAGTACTTC. The encoded protein is CSARPTQGAGSTRETQYF.

The V call is TRBV6-5, the J call TRBJ1-6; no firm D call. The CDR3 is 14 amino acids. V dropped 2 bases and J dropped 9 bases, with 11 bases sitting between them. CDR1 MNHEY and CDR2 SVGAGI come from the germline V gene. CDR3 in DNA: TGTGCCAGCAGTTACGGTGGAGAGGCTTCACCCCTCCACTTT. As protein: CASSYGGEASPLHF.

This clonotype was counted many times. This chain joins TRBV12-3 or TRBV12-4 and TRBJ1-1, with TRBD1 matching over 7 bases. The CDR3 sequence is 14 residues long. With 5 bases clipped from V and 0 bases from J, the junction kept 3 bases outside the gene matches. The CDR3 DNA is TGTGCCAGCAGTGGGGGACAGCTGAACACTGAAGCTTTCTTT. Amino acids: CASSGGQLNTEAFF.

V gene TRBV12-3 or TRBV12-4 combines with J gene TRBJ1-1; D not resolved. The V gene lost 2 bases and the J gene lost 9 bases, with 10 bases spanning the gap. The CDR3 is made up of 12 amino acids. CDR3 DNA: TGTGCCAGCAGTTTACCGTCCTCTAAAGCTTTCTTT. This translates into CASSLPSSKAFF.

This chain links TRBV7-8 with TRBJ2-5, with 7 bases aligning to TRBD2. The V segment lost 0 bases and the J segment 5 bases; nucleotides outside the gene matches: 15. Germline V gene lookup returns CDR1 SGHVS and CDR2 FQNEAQ. The CDR3 covers 18 residues. CDR3 protein: CASSLARLAALVGETQYF. The DNA for the CDR3 is TGTGCCAGCAGCTTAGCGCGGCTAGCGGCCTTAGTAGGGGAGACCCAGTACTTC.

This clonotype was seen a few times. The CDR3 nucleotides are TGTGCCAGCACCCCGAGCTGGCAGAAGTCTAACTATGGCTACACCTTC. Protein product: CASTPSWQKSNYGYTF. The chain combines TRBV12-3 or TRBV12-4 with TRBJ1-2; D gene ambiguous. CDR3 length: 16 residues. The V end was cut by 7 bases, the J end by 0 bases, with 18 bases between.

This clonotype was picked up a small number of times. The chain links TRBV4-3 to TRBJ1-2; D remains ambiguous. V lost 0 bases and J lost 2, with 7 bases in between. The germline V gene encodes CDR1 LGHNA and CDR2 YSLEER. CDR3 size: 14 residues. This CDR3 is CASSQDYLNYGYTF. DNA of the CDR3: TGCGCCAGCAGCCAAGACTACCTCAACTATGGCTACACCTTC.